What follows are 27 T cell receptor beta chains derived from one specimen sequenced in a study of blood T cell repertoires in COVID-19. This table comes from immunoSEQ multiplex PCR, and its TCRdb copy is limited to in-frame clones, with some not included. This table holds about 200,000 clones, more than 65% found once. The material sequenced was peripheral blood. The receptors stem from a human donor in a cohort sampled during active COVID-19.

In its sample, this clone was seen many times. The J gene is TRBJ1-5, the V gene TRBV20-1, with D tentatively TRBD1 (6 bases). The CDR3 totals 15 residues. In germline, CDR1 is DFQATT, CDR2 SNEGSKA (reference sequence). The V and J ends lost 3 bases and 8 bases respectively, with 20 bases between them. CDR3 bases: TGCAGTGCTAGTGCGGACAGTTCAATCAGGAAGCCCCAGCATTTT. Translating it yields CSASADSSIRKPQHF.

The rearrangement uses TRBV12-3 or TRBV12-4 and TRBJ2-5, with a tentative D call TRBD2 (5 bases). The CDR3 consists of 13 residues. Trimming took 5 bases from V and 5 from J, leaving 12 bases between them. CDR3 amino acids: CASSREIWETQYF. CDR3 nucleotides: TGTGCCAGCAGTAGGGAGATTTGGGAGACCCAGTACTTC.

The chain combines TRBV25-1 with TRBJ2-3; tentative D call: TRBD2 (6 bases). Germline CDR1 reads MGHDK; CDR2 reads SYGVNS. The V and J ends lost 2 bases and 4 bases respectively, with 10 bases between them. This CDR3 is built from 14 residues. CDR3 protein: CASSEGGTSDTQYF. In DNA, the CDR3 is TGTGCCAGCAGTGAAGGGGGGACCTCAGATACGCAGTATTTT.

This chain links TRBV18 with TRBJ2-5; 9 bases are shared with TRBD1. Trimming took 3 bases from V and 2 from J; bases not matched to a gene: 4. The CDR3 is made up of 15 amino acids. CDR1 and CDR2 from the germline V gene are KGHSH and LQKENI. The CDR3: CASSPPGTGQETQYF. The CDR3 DNA follows: TGTGCCAGCTCACCCCCCGGGACAGGGCAAGAGACCCAGTACTTC. Drawing the rest from reference TRBV18 and TRBJ2-5, the complete variable domain is NAGVMQNPRHLVRRRGQEARLRCSPMKGHSHVYWYRQLPEEGLKFMVYLQKENIIDESGMPKERFSAEFPKEGPSILRIQQVVRGDSAAYFCASSPPGTGQETQYFGPGTRLLVL.

The V and J genes are TRBV28 and TRBJ1-5, with TRBD1 matching over 7 bases. This CDR3 is built from 15 residues. Germline V gene lookup returns CDR1 MDHEN and CDR2 SYDVKM. After removal of 6 bases from V and 4 bases from J, the junction contained 9 bases not matched to a gene. CDR3 residues: CASSPATGPNQPQHF. The CDR3 nucleotides are TGTGCCAGCAGCCCCGCGACAGGGCCAAATCAGCCCCAGCATTTT. Complete variable domain (other parts from reference TRBV28 and TRBJ1-5): DVKVTQSSRYLVKRTGEKVFLECVQDMDHENMFWYRQDPGLGLRLIYFSYDVKMKEKGDIPEGYSVSREKKERFSLILESASTNQTSMYLCASSPATGPNQPQHFGDGTRLSIL.

The chain employs TRBV6-2 or TRBV6-3 and TRBJ1-2, with D hard to call. With 3 bases removed from V and 4 bases from J, the gap between germline ends came to 9 bases. The CDR3 loop spans 13 amino acids. Per germline, CDR1 MNHEY and CDR2 SVGEGT. The DNA for the CDR3 is TGTGCCAGCAGTTATCTTGTTCGCTATGGCTACACCTTC. It translates to CASSYLVRYGYTF.

The rearrangement uses TRBV5-5 and TRBJ2-2; 11 bases agree with TRBD2. Germline V lookup: CDR1 SGHKS, CDR2 YYEKEE (reference sequence). CDR3 length: 16 amino acids. The V segment lost 5 bases and the J segment 3 bases; nucleotides outside the gene matches: 6. In nucleotides, the CDR3 is TGTGCCAGCAGAGCGGGACTAGCGGATCACACCGGGGAGCTGTTTTTT. Translation: CASRAGLADHTGELFF.

About this clone itself: The same CDR3 is also encoded by other DNA sequences in this sample. V gene TRBV5-1 combines with J gene TRBJ2-6, with D possibly being TRBD1 (6 bases). CDR3 length: 15 amino acids. Trimming left V 4 bases short and J 1 base short, with 9 bases between. Germline V gene lookup returns CDR1 SGHRS and CDR2 YFSETQ. The chain's CDR3 is CASSPTGSGANVLTF. The CDR3 DNA sequence: TGCGCCAGCAGCCCTACAGGGTCTGGGGCCAACGTCCTGACTTTC.

This clone has just one count. The gene calls are TRBV5-1 and TRBJ1-1; TRBD1 aligns across 10 bases. V gave up 4 bases and J gave up 3 bases; unmatched junction bases: 12. Per the germline V gene, CDR1 is SGHRS and CDR2 is YFSETQ. The CDR3 sequence is 17 residues long. This chain's CDR3 is CASSLGGQGNEDTEAFF. DNA for the CDR3: TGCGCCAGCAGCCTGGGGGGACAGGGGAATGAGGACACTGAAGCTTTCTTT.

V is TRBV11-2 and J is TRBJ2-7, with D maybe TRBD1 (6 bases). This CDR3 comprises 12 residues. CDR1 is SGHAT, CDR2 FQNNGV, per germline. Trimming cost V 7 bases and J 6 bases, with 13 bases left between them. The CDR3 is CASKVLGGEQYF. In nucleotides, the CDR3 is TGTGCCAGCAAAGTCTTAGGGGGCGAGCAGTACTTC.

This rearrangement joins TRBV6-5 to TRBJ1-2; no clear D. Trimming removed 5 bases at V and 0 bases at J, with 4 bases between. This CDR3 region has 12 residues. Germline CDR1 reads MNHEY; CDR2 reads SVGAGI. The CDR3 nucleotides are TGTGCCAGCAGTCGAGCTAACTATGGCTACACCTTC. Translating it yields CASSRANYGYTF.

The gene calls are TRBV27 and TRBJ1-5; TRBD1 is a possible D gene (5 bases). Germline CDR1 MNHEY, CDR2 SMNVEV (reference sequence). This CDR3 comprises 17 residues. The ends were cut back, 6 bases at V and 2 bases at J, with 20 bases in the middle. The CDR3 coding sequence is TGTGCCAGCAGCCGGGGGGTCGGATTTACCGGCAATCAGCCCCAGCATTTT. Its translation: CASSRGVGFTGNQPQHF.

The chain joins TRBV18 to TRBJ2-5, with D tentatively TRBD1 (6 bases). V dropped 3 bases and J dropped 4 bases, with 12 bases sitting between them. CDR3 length: 14 residues. Germline V gives CDR1 KGHSH, CDR2 LQKENI. CDR3 sequence: CASSPGQITETQYF. The CDR3 DNA is TGTGCCAGCTCACCCGGACAGATTACAGAGACCCAGTACTTC.

The chain joins TRBV18 to TRBJ2-1; 7 bases are shared with TRBD1. Germline CDR1 KGHSH, CDR2 LQKENI. V lost 4 bases to trimming and J lost 0 bases; unmatched junction nucleotides: 6. The CDR3 runs 16 residues. The CDR3 region is CASSRDRQSSYNEQFF. CDR3 coding DNA: TGTGCCAGCTCACGGGACAGACAGAGCTCCTACAATGAGCAGTTCTTC. Based on the CDR3 plus reference TRBV18 and TRBJ2-1, the full variable domain is NAGVMQNPRHLVRRRGQEARLRCSPMKGHSHVYWYRQLPEEGLKFMVYLQKENIIDESGMPKERFSAEFPKEGPSILRIQQVVRGDSAAYFCASSRDRQSSYNEQFFGPGTRLTVL.

The CDR3 DNA sequence: TGTGCCAGCAGGTGGACAGCCCAAATTTATCAGCCCCAGCATTTT. Amino acids: CASRWTAQIYQPQHF. The V and J genes are TRBV28 and TRBJ1-5; D is perhaps TRBD1 (6 bases). The CDR3 contains 15 residues. Per germline, CDR1 MDHEN and CDR2 SYDVKM. Trimming shortened V by 6 bases and J by 5 bases, and 17 bases separated the two germline ends.

The rearrangement uses TRBV7-9 and TRBJ1-2; D remains unclear. The CDR3 length is 13 residues. Trimming pared 1 base from V and 2 bases from J, leaving 5 bases between. Per the germline V gene, CDR1 is SEHNR and CDR2 is FQNEAQ (reference sequence). The CDR3 DNA sequence: TGTGCCAGCAGCTTAGAGCCAAACTATGGCTACACCTTC. It encodes CASSLEPNYGYTF.

V gene TRBV28 combines with J gene TRBJ1-5, with TRBD1 identical over 8 bases. The CDR3 length is 15 residues. V trimming: 6 bases; J trimming: 3 bases; junction bases outside the gene matches: 7. Germline assignment: CDR1 MDHEN and CDR2 SYDVKM. The CDR3 spells CASSPRDRFNQPQHF. CDR3 coding DNA: TGTGCCAGCAGCCCCCGGGACAGGTTCAATCAGCCCCAGCATTTT.

The chain has TRBV18 and TRBJ2-7; tentatively, D is TRBD2 (6 bases). Germline V gives CDR1 KGHSH, CDR2 LQKENI. CDR3 length: 14 amino acids. The V and J ends lost 2 bases and 1 base respectively, with 9 bases between them. CDR3 coding DNA: TGTGCCAGCTCACCAGCGGCGGGATCCTACGAGCAGTACTTC. This encodes CASSPAAGSYEQYF.

The chain carries TRBV5-1 and TRBJ2-7; 10 bases agree with TRBD1. The CDR3 is made up of 15 amino acids. V was clipped by 3 bases and J by 2 bases; unmatched bases: 5. Germline V lookup: CDR1 SGHRS, CDR2 YFSETQ. CDR3 loop: CASSWTGTGAYEQYF. CDR3 DNA: TGCGCCAGCAGCTGGACCGGGACAGGGGCCTACGAGCAGTACTTC.

The chain has TRBV6-1 and TRBJ1-4; no reliable D call. Germline values: CDR1 MNHNS, CDR2 SASEGT. Trimming removed 1 base at V and 4 bases at J, with 16 bases between. The CDR3 consists of 17 residues. CDR3 loop: CASSEGSGRGDNEKLFF. For the CDR3, the DNA is TGTGCCAGCAGTGAAGGGTCAGGTCGGGGAGATAATGAAAAACTGTTTTTT.

The chain has TRBV5-8 and TRBJ2-5; 11 bases match TRBD1. V dropped 4 bases and J dropped 7; count of bases not matched to a gene: 9. The CDR3 has 15 residues. The germline V gene encodes CDR1 SGHTS and CDR2 YDEGEE. The CDR3 region is CASSPTGQGVGTQYF. For the CDR3, the DNA is TGTGCCAGCAGCCCCACGGGACAGGGGGTAGGGACCCAGTACTTC.

The chain combines TRBV4-2 with TRBJ1-5; a weak D match, TRBD1 (5 bases). Trimming took 5 bases from V and 4 from J, leaving 15 bases between them. The CDR3 sequence is 15 residues long. Germline lookup yields CDR1 LGHNA and CDR2 YNFKEQ. CDR3 in DNA: TGTGCCAGCAGCGGGGGGAAGAGCCTAAATCAGCCCCAGCATTTT. Encoded protein: CASSGGKSLNQPQHF.

The chain combines TRBV27 with TRBJ2-6; D call uncertain. Germline V CDR1 and CDR2: MNHEY, SMNVEV (reference sequence). Trimming shortened V by 2 bases and J by 0 bases, and 5 bases separated the two germline ends. The CDR3 covers 15 residues. The chain's CDR3 is CASSLTGSGANVLTF. The CDR3 DNA reads as TGTGCCAGCAGTTTAACCGGCTCTGGGGCCAACGTCCTGACTTTC.

This rearrangement joins TRBV9 to TRBJ2-1, with 10 bases fitting TRBD2. CDR3 length: 15 amino acids. The V and J ends lost 2 bases and 3 bases, in that order; junction bases with no gene match: 2. Germline V gene data show CDR1 as SGDLS and CDR2 as YYNGEE. The DNA of the CDR3 is TGTGCCAGCAGCGTCACTAGCGGGATCTACAATGAGCAGTTCTTC. Translating it yields CASSVTSGIYNEQFF.

This clone was seen only a few times. The genes are TRBV27 and TRBJ1-5, with D maybe TRBD1 (6 bases). This CDR3 is built from 18 residues. The V end was cut by 2 bases, the J end by 3 bases, with 20 bases between. Germline lookup yields CDR1 MNHEY and CDR2 SMNVEV (reference sequence). CDR3 DNA: TGTGCCAGCAGTTTACCTGACCTCGGACAGCTACTCAATCAGCCCCAGCATTTT. Its protein product is CASSLPDLGQLLNQPQHF.

The V and J genes are TRBV27 and TRBJ2-3; 10 nucleotides agree with TRBD1. The ends lost 5 bases at V and 3 bases at J; junction bases unmatched: 5. The CDR3 totals 15 residues. Per germline, CDR1 MNHEY and CDR2 SMNVEV (reference sequence). In DNA, the CDR3 is TGTGCCAGCAGTCCGACAGGGGGCGGAACAGATACGCAGTATTTT. Translating it yields CASSPTGGGTDTQYF.

This chain links TRBV5-8 with TRBJ2-5, with D unclear. The germline V gene encodes CDR1 SGHTS and CDR2 YDEGEE. This CDR3 spans 15 amino acids. Deletions cut 1 base from V and 0 bases from J, with 10 bases between. The DNA of the CDR3 is TGTGCCAGCAGCTTGAGCACAGATAACCAAGAGACCCAGTACTTC. This gives the protein CASSLSTDNQETQYF.